The 8 T cell receptor beta chains reported below all come from one sample, sequenced in a study of blood T cell repertoires in COVID-19. TCRdb's copy holds only in-frame clones and misses some; the assay was immunoSEQ multiplex PCR. Found here are roughly 260,000 clones, around nine tenths of them singletons; the top ten hold roughly 3%. Input material: PBMCs or T cells enriched from blood (not recorded which). These TCRs come from a woman younger than 30 who had recovered from COVID-19.

V and J are TRBV4-1 and TRBJ1-4; D gene unclear. V lost 4 bases to trimming and J lost 7 bases, with 16 bases between them. Germline V gene data show CDR1 as MGHRA and CDR2 as YSYEKL. CDR3 length: 15 amino acids. As DNA, the CDR3 is TGCGCCAGCAGCCCTGTGGACGGAGGAAGTGAAAAACTGTTTTTT. Encoded protein: CASSPVDGGSEKLFF.

The CDR3 loop reads CAISESLAKYEQYF. CDR3 in DNA: TGTGCCATCAGTGAATCTCTAGCGAAATACGAGCAGTACTTC. The chain recombines TRBV10-3 with TRBJ2-7; a weak D match, TRBD2 (6 bases). The CDR3 is made up of 14 amino acids. CDR1 is ENHRY and CDR2 is SYGVKD in the germline V gene. The ends were cut back, 3 bases at V and 4 bases at J, with 13 bases in the middle.

This sequence joins TRBV27 and TRBJ2-7; D is undetermined. There are 13 residues in the CDR3. V lost 6 bases to trimming and J lost 0 bases, with 9 bases between them. Germline V gives CDR1 MNHEY, CDR2 SMNVEV (reference sequence). CDR3 sequence (DNA): TGTGCCAGCAGGCCCGTGCGCTCCTACGAGCAGTACTTC. This sequence encodes CASRPVRSYEQYF.

This clone was seen only once. V is TRBV5-1 and J is TRBJ2-2; D is undetermined. This CDR3 is 14 amino acids long. Germline V gene lookup returns CDR1 SGHRS and CDR2 YFSETQ. V dropped 1 base and J dropped 5 bases, with 9 bases sitting between them. CDR3 nucleotide sequence: TGCGCCAGCAGCTTGTTTGCGGAGACCGGGGAGCTGTTTTTT. The encoded protein is CASSLFAETGELFF.

The CDR3 reads CAWSSRVSSFNYGYTF. CDR3 nucleotide sequence: TGTGCCTGGAGTTCTAGAGTCTCCTCCTTTAACTATGGCTACACCTTC. J is TRBJ1-2 and V is TRBV30; D uncertain. Germline V gene data show CDR1 as GTSNPN and CDR2 as SVGIG (reference sequence). There are 16 residues in the CDR3. The V gene lost 2 bases and the J gene lost 1 base, with 17 bases spanning the gap.

This rearrangement joins TRBV18 to TRBJ2-2; D is unresolved. Per the germline V gene, CDR1 is KGHSH and CDR2 is LQKENI. The V end was cut by 6 bases, the J end by 4 bases, with 12 bases between. This CDR3 is built from 14 residues. The CDR3 sequence: CASSTVQTTGELFF. CDR3 DNA sequence: TGTGCCAGCTCCACAGTCCAAACCACCGGGGAGCTGTTTTTT.

This clone was counted once. The gene calls are TRBV5-6 and TRBJ1-1; a possible D gene is TRBD1 (6 bases). The V end lost 2 bases, the J end lost 9 bases, and 8 bases lay between the germline ends. The CDR3 loop spans 11 amino acids. Germline CDR1 is SGHDT and CDR2 is YYEEEE. The CDR3 DNA is TGTGCCAGCAGCTTTCAGGGGAAAGCTTTCTTT. Translating it yields CASSFQGKAFF.

This rearrangement joins TRBV25-1 to TRBJ2-3, with a tentative D call TRBD2 (6 bases). The CDR3 runs 18 residues. Germline lookup yields CDR1 MGHDK and CDR2 SYGVNS. The germline V and J ends were trimmed by 0 bases and 4 bases, with 20 bases remaining between them. CDR3 nucleotides: TGTGCCAGCAGTGAATATTTTTGGAATCCGTCGGGGGCAGATACGCAGTATTTT. Its translation is CASSEYFWNPSGADTQYF.